This paragraph reports one T cell receptor beta chain. What it binds is not known. There are 15 residues in the CDR3. Looked up from germline, CDR1 is MNHEY and CDR2 is SVGEGT. With 6 bases clipped from V and 3 bases from J, the junction kept 10 bases outside the gene matches. This entry belongs to a study of T cell responses to AZD1222 COVID-19 vaccine. Broader study findings: There were repertoire samples only from the period after the peak T cell response. Spike was spanned by vaccine-associated CD4 TCRs, with dominance at 160-218 and 743-854. Reportedly, nearly half of unique spike TCRs recognized epitopes outside B.1.351/B.1.1.7 mutations. Donors were chiefly white British, with a greater number of females, and clonal diversity was perhaps underestimated.

Repertoires were generated with immunoSEQ multiplex PCR, while TCRdb's copy carries only in-frame clones and drops some. Among 95,000 to 100,000 clones listed, 70% to 90% were seen once. The J gene is TRBJ1-2, the V gene TRBV6-2 or TRBV6-3; 7 bases line up with TRBD1. The specimen was peripheral blood, collected on day 0 of AZD1222 vaccination. This clonotype was obtained from an adult in good health. The CDR3, as DNA: TGTGCCAGCAGCACCCCATCCGGGACAGACTATGGCTACACCTTC. Its translation is CASSTPSGTDYGYTF.